These 29 T cell receptor beta chains originate from one sample sequenced in a study of response to subunit inactivated influenza vaccine. A single record per CDR3 protein comes from TCRdb applying MiXCR to the RT-PCR reads. The data show hundreds of thousands of distinct CDR3 sequences, 14% seen once. The specimen was PBMCs from blood, collected roughly 15 days before vaccination. The receptors were gathered from a man aged 45-65 years who received an inactivated influenza vaccine.

This rearrangement joins TRBV7-2 to TRBJ2-1; tentative D call: TRBD1 (5 bases). Germline CDR1 reads SGHTA; CDR2 reads FQGNSA. Trimming cost V 2 bases and J 6 bases, with 11 bases left between them. CDR3 length: 14 residues. The CDR3 nucleotides are TGTGCCAGCAGCTTACAGGGTATGAGCAATGAGCAGTTCTTC. Protein product: CASSLQGMSNEQFF.

This clonotype was picked up many times. The chain carries TRBV7-2 and TRBJ2-7; 8 nucleotides agree with TRBD1. There are 14 residues in the CDR3. Looked up from germline, CDR1 is SGHTA and CDR2 is FQGNSA. After removal of 1 base from V and 4 bases from J, the junction contained 3 bases not matched to a gene. The CDR3 spells CASSLVGQVYEQYF. The CDR3 coding sequence is TGTGCCAGCAGCTTAGTGGGACAGGTTTACGAGCAGTACTTC.

This clonotype was observed a few times. This chain links TRBV12-3 or TRBV12-4 with TRBJ2-4; no clear D gene. V dropped 3 bases and J dropped 0 bases, with 9 bases sitting between them. The CDR3 covers 15 residues. This CDR3 reads CASSLYRLAKNIQYF. Written as DNA, the CDR3 is TGTGCCAGCAGTTTGTATAGGCTAGCCAAAAACATTCAGTACTTC.

The chain carries TRBV4-2 and TRBJ2-7; no definite D call. The germline V gene encodes CDR1 LGHNA and CDR2 YNFKEQ. The CDR3 covers 14 residues. V was pared by 1 base and J by 2 bases, with 9 bases between. CDR3 residues: CASSQVGTTYEQYF. DNA of the CDR3: TGTGCCAGCAGCCAAGTTGGTACAACCTACGAGCAGTACTTC.

The gene calls are TRBV7-9 and TRBJ2-7; D may be TRBD2 (6 bases). The CDR3 covers 15 residues. The V end was cut by 8 bases, the J end by 0 bases, with 17 bases between. Germline lookup yields CDR1 SEHNR and CDR2 FQNEAQ (reference sequence). The CDR3 loop reads CASLHTGDLSYEQYF. CDR3 nucleotides: TGTGCCAGCCTCCATACGGGGGACCTCTCCTACGAGCAGTACTTC.

The chain uses TRBV14 and TRBJ2-7, with 9 positions matching TRBD1. Germline CDR1 is SGHDN and CDR2 is FVKESK. The CDR3 is made up of 15 amino acids. With V trimmed by 3 bases and J by 3 bases, 6 bases remained unmatched. CDR3 nucleotides: TGTGCCAGCAGCCACCGACAGGGGGGGGACTACGAGCAGTACTTC. This codes for CASSHRQGGDYEQYF.

This chain joins TRBV6-2 or TRBV6-3 and TRBJ2-1, with TRBD1 matching over 8 bases. This CDR3 comprises 14 residues. Trimming removed 2 bases from V and 7 bases from J; junction bases left unmatched: 4. From germline, CDR1 is MNHEY and CDR2 SVGEGT. CDR3 sequence (DNA): TGTGCCAGCAGTTACCTGACAGGGGAAAATGAGCAGTTCTTC. Protein product: CASSYLTGENEQFF.

There are a few counts of this clonotype. The V gene is TRBV12-3 or TRBV12-4, the J gene TRBJ1-2, with a tentative D call TRBD1 (5 bases). V lost 3 bases and J lost 7, with 15 bases in between. The length of the CDR3 is 14 residues. The CDR3 coding sequence is TGTGCCAGCAGTTTGCAGGGAACTAGGTCTGGCTACACCTTC. It yields the protein CASSLQGTRSGYTF.

This clonotype was counted between two and nine times. This chain uses TRBV19 with TRBJ1-1, with D unclear. The CDR3 loop spans 13 amino acids. Trimming removed 1 base from V and 6 bases from J, with 9 bases in between. CDR1 and CDR2 (germline): LNHDA, SQIVND (reference sequence). In DNA, the CDR3 is TGTGCCAGTAGTATAGGCGAAAGGGCTGAAGCTTTCTTT. This encodes CASSIGERAEAFF.

The chain joins TRBV7-2 to TRBJ2-3; TRBD1 is a possible D gene (6 bases). There are 14 residues in the CDR3. Per the germline V gene, CDR1 is SGHTA and CDR2 is FQGNSA. The V and J ends lost 7 bases and 2 bases respectively, with 13 bases between them. CDR3 sequence (DNA): TGTGCCAGCACGAGACAGGCCCACACAGATACGCAGTATTTT. Its protein is CASTRQAHTDTQYF.

In its sample, this clonotype was seen a few times. The chain carries TRBV7-6 and TRBJ2-3, with D perhaps matching TRBD1 or TRBD2 (7 bases each). The CDR3 extends over 17 amino acids. The V gene's germline CDR1 is SGHVS and CDR2 FNYEAQ. V lost 3 bases and J lost 6, with 22 bases in between. In nucleotides, the CDR3 is TGTGCCAGCAGCTTGGCCACTACGGGACTACAGGGGGATACGCAGTATTTT. Translating gives CASSLATTGLQGDTQYF.

This clonotype was counted between two and nine times. J is TRBJ2-4 and V is TRBV6-1; D is unresolved. The V end was cut by 1 base, the J end by 1 base, with 11 bases between. From germline, CDR1 is MNHNS and CDR2 SASEGT. The CDR3 runs 16 residues. This CDR3 is CASSEGGWVAKNIQYF. CDR3 bases: TGTGCCAGCAGTGAAGGTGGATGGGTGGCCAAAAACATTCAGTACTTC.

V is TRBV7-2 and J is TRBJ2-1; TRBD2 agrees at 7 bases. J lost 2 bases, V lost 6 bases, and 4 bases had no gene match. Germline-derived CDR1 and CDR2 are SGHTA and FQGNSA. The CDR3 totals 14 residues. In nucleotides, the CDR3 is TGTGCCAGCAGTAAAGGACTAGCCTACAATGAGCAGTTCTTC. Its translation: CASSKGLAYNEQFF.

The chain employs TRBV20-1 and TRBJ1-1, with TRBD1 matching over 7 bases. The CDR3 spans 13 residues. Germline V gene lookup returns CDR1 DFQATT and CDR2 SNEGSKA (reference sequence). J was trimmed by 4 bases and V by 6 bases; bases with no gene match: 8. CDR3 bases: TGCAGTGCCTCCGAGGGGGCCGGCACTGAAGCTTTCTTT. It codes for CSASEGAGTEAFF.

This clonotype was seen only a few times. The chain carries TRBV6-5 and TRBJ2-5, with 9 bases identical to TRBD2. The V and J ends lost 2 bases and 2 bases, in that order; junction bases with no gene match: 6. Per the germline V gene, CDR1 is MNHEY and CDR2 is SVGAGI. CDR3 length: 16 amino acids. CDR3 coding DNA: TGTGCCAGCAGTTACGGGCTAGCGGGGCGACAAGAGACCCAGTACTTC. Translating it yields CASSYGLAGRQETQYF.

The chain has TRBV20-1 and TRBJ2-2; D ambiguous. From germline, CDR1 is DFQATT and CDR2 SNEGSKA (reference sequence). V lost 3 bases and J lost 10, with 9 bases in between. The CDR3 consists of 11 residues. Here the CDR3 reads CSARVRAELFF. For the CDR3, the DNA is TGCAGTGCTAGGGTGCGCGCGGAGCTGTTTTTT.

This clonotype showed up many times. This chain joins TRBV5-5 and TRBJ1-1; 7 bases are shared with TRBD1. The CDR3 totals 15 residues. Germline CDR1 SGHKS, CDR2 YYEKEE (reference sequence). The trim removed 6 bases at V and 3 bases at J, leaving 11 bases unmatched. The chain's CDR3 is CASNSRGGYYTEAFF. CDR3 bases: TGTGCCAGCAACTCCAGGGGGGGCTATTACACTGAAGCTTTCTTT. Complete variable domain (other parts from reference TRBV5-5 and TRBJ1-1): DAGVTQSPTHLIKTRGQQVTLRCSPISGHKSVSWYQQVLGQGPQFIFQYYEKEERGRGNFPDRFSARQFPNYSSELNVNALLLGDSALYLCASNSRGGYYTEAFFGQGTRLTVV.

The J gene is TRBJ2-5, the V gene TRBV2; D remains ambiguous. The CDR3 contains 12 residues. Germline V gene sequence: CDR1 SNHLY, CDR2 FYNNEI. V was shortened by 2 bases and J by 5 bases, with 6 bases between the two germline ends. This CDR3 reads CASSERPETQYF. The CDR3 DNA reads TGTGCCAGCAGTGAAAGGCCGGAGACCCAGTACTTC.

This clonotype was recorded a few times. The J gene is TRBJ1-2, the V gene TRBV6-2 or TRBV6-3, with 9 bases identical to TRBD1. The CDR3 extends over 15 amino acids. Germline V gene data show CDR1 as MNHEY and CDR2 as SVGEGT. Trimming took 7 bases from V and 4 from J; bases not matched to a gene: 10. The CDR3 loop reads CASISADRGGYGYTF. As DNA, the CDR3 is TGTGCCAGCATATCGGCGGACAGGGGAGGCTATGGCTACACCTTC.

In this sample, this clonotype turned up a few times. This chain joins TRBV27 and TRBJ2-7, with 8 bases matching TRBD2. Germline V gene sequence: CDR1 MNHEY, CDR2 SMNVEV (reference sequence). The CDR3 sequence is 15 residues long. After removal of 7 bases from V and 2 bases from J, the junction contained 10 bases not matched to a gene. The CDR3, as DNA: TGTGCCAGCACCCCCTCTGTTAGCGGGACCTACGAGCAGTACTTC. Translation gives CASTPSVSGTYEQYF.

This clonotype has ten or more counts. The rearrangement uses TRBV5-1 and TRBJ2-1; D is possibly TRBD1 (6 bases). V was trimmed by 4 bases and J by 6 bases, leaving 11 bases between them. The germline V gene encodes CDR1 SGHRS and CDR2 YFSETQ. The CDR3 totals 13 residues. This CDR3 reads CASSEQGTNEQFF. As DNA, the CDR3 is TGCGCCAGCAGCGAACAGGGCACCAATGAGCAGTTCTTC. The full variable domain, with the rest looked up from reference TRBV5-1 and TRBJ2-1, is KAGVTQTPRYLIKTRGQQVTLSCSPISGHRSVSWYQQTPGQGLQFLFEYFSETQRNKGNFPGRFSGRQFSNSRSEMNVSTLELGDSALYLCASSEQGTNEQFFGPGTRLTVL.

V usage is TRBV18 and J usage is TRBJ1-4; no definite D call. Trimming stripped 3 bases from V and 8 bases from J, with 10 bases between. Germline CDR1 and CDR2: KGHSH and LQKENI. The CDR3 has 13 amino acids. The CDR3 DNA follows: TGTGCCAGCTCACCGTACAGTGGGGAAAAACTGTTTTTT. Translated: CASSPYSGEKLFF.

Notes on this clonotype: A much larger clone sits a single nucleotide away, making a read error possible. J is TRBJ2-7 and V is TRBV3-1; possible D gene TRBD2, 6 bases. CDR3 length: 13 residues. Germline-derived CDR1 and CDR2 are LGHDT and YNNKEL (reference sequence). CDR3 in amino acids: CAISQWGGYEQYF. The CDR3 coding sequence is TGTGCCATCAGCCAATGGGGAGGCTACGAGCAGTACTTC.

This clonotype was seen a handful of times. The chain recombines TRBV4-3 with TRBJ2-2; D gene ambiguous. The CDR3 sequence is 16 residues long. Trimming took off 0 bases at V and 5 bases at J, with 13 bases between the two ends. Germline V gene data show CDR1 as LGHNA and CDR2 as YSLEER. The CDR3 region has the DNA TGCGCCAGCAGCCAAGATAATAGGGCTAGAACCGGGGAGCTGTTTTTT. Translating it yields CASSQDNRARTGELFF.

V and J are TRBV28 and TRBJ2-1, with 10 bases identical to TRBD1. The CDR3 is 23 residues long. Germline trimming cut 2 bases from V and 2 bases from J; bases unmatched to any gene: 24. The V gene's germline CDR1 is MDHEN and CDR2 SYDVKM. This chain's CDR3 is CASSLATGGLRLSGVATYNEQFF. DNA of the CDR3: TGTGCCAGCAGTTTAGCGACAGGGGGCCTGAGGTTGTCCGGTGTGGCGACCTACAATGAGCAGTTCTTC.

Details on this clonotype: A much larger clone is a single base away; this may be a read error. For the CDR3, the DNA is TGTGCCAACAGACAGGGCAATCAGCCCCAGCATTTT. Protein product: CANRQGNQPQHF. The rearrangement links TRBV28 to TRBJ1-5, with TRBD1 as a possible D gene (6 bases). This CDR3 contains 12 residues. Trimming pared 10 bases from V and 2 bases from J, leaving 9 bases between. Per the germline V gene, CDR1 is MDHEN and CDR2 is SYDVKM.

The chain is built from TRBV12-3 or TRBV12-4 and TRBJ2-1, with D perhaps matching TRBD2 (6 bases). V was pared by 5 bases and J by 0 bases, with 14 bases between. The CDR3 is 16 amino acids. The CDR3 bases are TGTGCCAGCAGTCCGATCGGACTATCCTCCTACAATGAGCAGTTCTTC. It codes for CASSPIGLSSYNEQFF.

The chain couples TRBV7-9 to TRBJ2-7; no firm D call. This CDR3 is built from 15 residues. The V end was cut by 0 bases, the J end by 2 bases, with 11 bases between. Germline CDR1 and CDR2: SEHNR and FQNEAQ (reference sequence). The CDR3 sequence: CASSLAAVIPYEQYF. DNA for the CDR3: TGTGCCAGCAGCTTAGCCGCGGTCATTCCCTACGAGCAGTACTTC.

This clonotype showed up just a few times. The gene calls are TRBV6-2 or TRBV6-3 and TRBJ2-1; D is perhaps TRBD2 (6 bases). CDR1 is MNHEY, CDR2 SVGEGT, per germline. The CDR3 spans 15 residues. V lost 1 base and J 0 bases, leaving 7 bases between the germline ends. The CDR3: CASSYLRGSYNEQFF. CDR3 nucleotide sequence: TGTGCCAGCAGTTACTTGCGGGGCTCCTACAATGAGCAGTTCTTC.